The TCR beta chain described here comes from a study of T-cell reconstitution after alpha-beta-depleted transplantation in children. The TCRbeta library was prepared with unique molecular identifiers. TCRdb independently ran MiXCR on the PCR reads; one entry per CDR3 protein. The sample comprises roughly 120,000 distinct CDR3 sequences, 9% to 12% of which are singletons, and around 8.2% rests with the top ten. Ten or more counts support this clonotype. The CDR3 has 15 amino acids. V shed 5 bases and J 1 base; nucleotides not matched to a gene: 5. Germline loops: CDR1 MNHEY, CDR2 SMNVEV (reference sequence).

This receptor was identified in a human donor who donated a stem cell graft to a child with acute lymphoblastic leukemia. The sequences come from PBMCs from the stem cell graft donor, collected from the stem cell graft. The V call is TRBV27, the J call TRBJ2-3; 8 bases map to TRBD1. CDR3 in amino acids: CASSPSTGGTDTQYF. DNA for the CDR3: TGTGCCAGCAGTCCCTCGACAGGGGGCACAGATACGCAGTATTTT.